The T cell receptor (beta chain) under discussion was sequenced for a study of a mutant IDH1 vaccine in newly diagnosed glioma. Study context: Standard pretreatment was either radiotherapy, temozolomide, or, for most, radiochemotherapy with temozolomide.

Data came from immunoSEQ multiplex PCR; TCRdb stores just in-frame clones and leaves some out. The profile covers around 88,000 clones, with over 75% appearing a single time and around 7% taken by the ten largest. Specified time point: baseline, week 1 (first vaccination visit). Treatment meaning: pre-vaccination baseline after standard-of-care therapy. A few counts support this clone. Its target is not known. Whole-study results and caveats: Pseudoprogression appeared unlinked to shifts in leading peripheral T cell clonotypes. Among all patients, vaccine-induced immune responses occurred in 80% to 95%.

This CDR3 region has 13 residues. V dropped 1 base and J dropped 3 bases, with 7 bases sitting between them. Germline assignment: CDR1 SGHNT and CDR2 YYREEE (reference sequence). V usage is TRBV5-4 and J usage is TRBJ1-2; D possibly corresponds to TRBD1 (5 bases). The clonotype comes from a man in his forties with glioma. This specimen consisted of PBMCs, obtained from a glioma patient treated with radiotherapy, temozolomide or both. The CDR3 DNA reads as TGTGCCAGCAGCTTGCGGGGCGACTATGGCTACACCTTC. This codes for CASSLRGDYGYTF.